These 4 T cell receptor beta chains share one sample of origin, sequenced in a study of spatial heterogeneity in lung cancer. Whole-study results and caveats: The number of expanded tumor alpha and beta chains correlated with mutation number.

TCRdb reprocessed the 5' RACE reads via MiXCR and lists one record per CDR3 protein. The sample yields 14,000 or so distinct CDR3 sequences, approximately 4.8% seen once. The antigens for these receptors are not known. Time point here: sample taken at primary tumor resection. Sequencing was performed on lung tumor tissue, taken at surgery. The receptors derive from a female donor with early-stage non-small cell lung cancer.

This clonotype was seen repeatedly, ten times or more. The rearrangement links TRBV28 to TRBJ2-1, with D unclear. This CDR3 is built from 15 residues. The V end was cut by 4 bases, the J end by 3 bases, with 13 bases between. From germline, CDR1 is MDHEN and CDR2 SYDVKM. The CDR3 DNA is TGTGCCAGCAGTTCCTCCGGCGGTGGCTACAATGAGCAGTTCTTC. Its protein is CASSSSGGGYNEQFF.

In its sample, this clonotype was seen many times. The chain combines TRBV7-8 with TRBJ2-3; weak D call: TRBD2 (5 bases). The CDR3 totals 14 residues. Germline CDR1 is SGHVS and CDR2 is FQNEAQ. V shed 3 bases and J shed 2 bases, with 9 bases lying between them. The CDR3 sequence: CASSLGDFTDTQYF. In DNA, the CDR3 is TGTGCCAGCAGCTTGGGAGACTTCACAGATACGCAGTATTTT.

This clonotype has a count of ten or more. V is TRBV6-2 or TRBV6-3 and J is TRBJ1-1; 7 bases agree with TRBD1. Germline CDR1 MNHEY, CDR2 SVGEGT. The length of the CDR3 is 13 residues. V dropped 6 bases and J dropped 6; count of bases not matched to a gene: 7. CDR3 amino acids: CASREMTGPEAFF. As DNA, the CDR3 is TGTGCCAGCAGAGAAATGACAGGGCCTGAAGCTTTCTTT.

This clonotype was detected ten times or more. The chain uses TRBV7-9 and TRBJ1-4; 9 bases align to TRBD1. Trimming at V came to 5 bases and at J to 3 bases, leaving 4 bases not matched to a gene. Germline values: CDR1 SEHNR, CDR2 FQNEAQ (reference sequence). The CDR3 sequence is 15 residues long. The CDR3 region is CASSARQGANEKLFF. In nucleotides, the CDR3 is TGTGCCAGCAGCGCCCGACAGGGGGCTAATGAAAAACTGTTTTTT.